Below are 19 T cell receptor beta chains sequenced from a single sample in a study of blood T cells in healthy people across ages. The authors ran a second PCR of 7 to 11 cycles using a sample-barcoded 5' primer and a J-beta primer mix. TCRdb passed the 5' RACE reads through MiXCR, listing each CDR3 protein once. The sample has more than 650,000 distinct CDR3 sequences, 22% seen once; the top ten hold roughly 22%. Sequencing used blood. These TCRs come from a man between 65 and 80 years old in good health.

The chain carries TRBV12-3 or TRBV12-4 and TRBJ2-5, with D possibly being TRBD2 (6 bases). This CDR3 contains 14 residues. V was pared by 6 bases and J by 5 bases, with 16 bases between. The CDR3 loop reads CASSLASRTETQYF. The DNA for the CDR3 is TGTGCCAGCAGCCTAGCGTCCCGAACGGAGACCCAGTACTTC.

CDR3 region: CASSYLAGGSSYNEQFF. The CDR3 DNA sequence: TGTGCCAGCAGTTATCTAGCGGGGGGGAGCTCCTACAATGAGCAGTTCTTC. This chain links TRBV6-5 with TRBJ2-1, with 12 bases matching TRBD2. The CDR3 loop spans 17 amino acids. Germline-derived CDR1 and CDR2 are MNHEY and SVGAGI. Trimming took 3 bases from V and 0 from J; bases not matched to a gene: 3.

The rearrangement uses TRBV7-6 and TRBJ1-1; no reliable D call. Looked up from germline, CDR1 is SGHVS and CDR2 is FNYEAQ. This CDR3 has 14 amino acids. V lost 4 bases, J lost 8 bases, and 17 bases lay in between. The CDR3 loop is CASSSTKERFEAFF. The CDR3 nucleotides read TGTGCCAGCAGCTCCACAAAGGAGCGCTTCGAAGCTTTCTTT.

This clonotype was seen only a few times. The chain recombines TRBV3-1 with TRBJ2-5; possibly TRBD2 for D (6 bases). The assigned J gene may be wrong: the sequence end matches TRBJ2-7 better. From germline, CDR1 is LGHDT and CDR2 YNNKEL (reference sequence). The CDR3 has 13 amino acids. The CDR3 coding sequence is TGTGCCAGCAGCCATCTGACTAGTGTCGAGCAGTACTTC. Amino acids: CASSHLTSVEQYF.

The V and J genes are TRBV7-2 and TRBJ2-2; 7 nucleotides match TRBD1. The CDR3 runs to 16 residues. CDR1 is SGHTA, CDR2 FQGNSA, per germline. The V and J ends lost 5 bases and 5 bases, in that order; junction bases with no gene match: 11. In nucleotides, the CDR3 is TGTGCCAGCAGCCGGACCGGGACAGCGTTAACCGGGGAGCTGTTTTTT. Translation gives CASSRTGTALTGELFF.

The J gene is TRBJ2-7, the V gene TRBV21-1; TRBD2 is the table's D call and was not checked against the DNA. Near its end, the DNA agrees better with TRBJ2-1, so the J call may be wrong. TRBV21-1 is designated a pseudogene. This CDR3 comprises 17 residues. CDR3 residues: CASSNGTGGGPGNEQFF. The CDR3 DNA is TGTGCCAGCAGCAACGGGACTGGCGGGGGGCCGGGCAATGAGCAGTTCTTC.

There are many counts of this clonotype. The chain joins TRBV20-1 to TRBJ2-1; a possible D gene is TRBD1 (5 bases). Between the trimmed V and J ends, which lost 0 bases and 10 bases, there was a span of 13 bases. Germline CDR1 is DFQATT and CDR2 is SNEGSKA (reference sequence). The CDR3 sequence is 13 residues long. As DNA, the CDR3 is TGCAGTGCTAGAGATGCCGCGGCAGGGGAGCAGTTCTTC. Protein: CSARDAAAGEQFF.

In this sample, this clonotype turned up a few times. The V call is TRBV15, the J call TRBJ1-4; maybe TRBD1 (5 bases). The CDR3 sequence is 16 residues long. Trimming stripped 0 bases from V and 7 bases from J, with 15 bases between. Germline V gives CDR1 LNHNV, CDR2 YYDKDF (reference sequence). The CDR3 loop is CATSRDRGKASEKLFF. The CDR3 nucleotides are TGTGCCACCAGCAGAGATCGGGGGAAAGCCTCTGAAAAACTGTTTTTT.

The rearrangement joins TRBV27 to TRBJ1-5; the D gene is possibly TRBD1 (6 bases). The V gene's germline CDR1 is MNHEY and CDR2 SMNVEV (reference sequence). CDR3 size: 15 residues. V was pared by 6 bases and J by 6 bases, with 18 bases between. The CDR3 loop is CASSRRREGVQPQHF. CDR3 in DNA: TGTGCCAGCAGCCGACGCAGGGAGGGGGTTCAGCCCCAGCATTTT.

This clonotype occurred a few times. The chain links TRBV12-3 or TRBV12-4 to TRBJ1-1, with 8 bases fitting TRBD1. The CDR3 totals 15 residues. V lost 6 bases to trimming and J lost 4 bases; unmatched junction nucleotides: 10. Here the CDR3 reads CASSRQGSRGTEAFF. The CDR3 DNA sequence: TGTGCCAGCAGCCGACAGGGGAGTCGAGGCACTGAAGCTTTCTTT.

V is TRBV6-5 and J is TRBJ2-7; D perhaps matches TRBD2 (6 bases). Germline values: CDR1 MNHEY, CDR2 SVGAGI. The V and J ends lost 6 bases and 3 bases respectively, with 15 bases between them. This CDR3 is built from 14 residues. CDR3 residues: CASSTGTSLYEQYF. DNA for the CDR3: TGTGCCAGCAGCACTGGGACTTCCCTCTACGAGCAGTACTTC.

This clonotype was observed a single time. The chain is built from TRBV28 and TRBJ1-2, with D perhaps matching TRBD1 (5 bases). V dropped 10 bases and J dropped 3 bases, with 15 bases sitting between them. CDR3 length equals 13 residues. Germline CDR1 is MDHEN and CDR2 is SYDVKM. CDR3 amino acids: CATIQVFHYGYTF. Here the CDR3 DNA reads TGTGCCACCATACAGGTTTTTCACTATGGCTACACCTTC.

This clonotype was counted a few times. The rearrangement joins TRBV7-9 to TRBJ2-5; 8 bases fit TRBD1. The assigned J gene may be wrong: the sequence end matches TRBJ2-1 better. This CDR3 is 15 amino acids long. The germline V gene has CDR1 SEHNR and CDR2 FQNEAQ (reference sequence). The CDR3 protein is CASSPPGTGSNEQFF. CDR3 nucleotide sequence: TGTGCCAGCAGCCCCCCCGGGACAGGTAGCAATGAGCAGTTCTTC.

This clonotype was observed a single time. One end of the junction varies from germline; a read error may be responsible. The chain carries TRBV24-1 and TRBJ2-5, with TRBD2 matching over 12 bases. The CDR3 loop spans 15 amino acids. The germline CDR1 and CDR2 sequences are KGHDR and SFDVKD. The CDR3 protein is CVTSEGLAGWETQYF. CDR3 in DNA: TGTGTCACCAGTGAAGGACTAGCGGGGTGGGAGACCCAGTACTTC.

The chain carries TRBV20-1 and TRBJ2-1; a possible D gene is TRBD2 (5 bases). The V end lost 1 base, the J end lost 9 bases, and 16 bases lay between the germline ends. Germline V gene sequence: CDR1 DFQATT, CDR2 SNEGSKA (reference sequence). CDR3 length equals 14 residues. The CDR3 sequence is CSARARSLASEQFF. The CDR3 nucleotides are TGCAGTGCTAGAGCCCGATCCCTAGCTTCTGAGCAGTTCTTC.

This clonotype has at least ten counts. As DNA, the CDR3 is TGCGCCAGCAGCTTGGCGTGGGGGGCTTCCTACAATGAGCAGTTCTTC. This encodes CASSLAWGASYNEQFF. This chain connects TRBV5-1 to TRBJ2-1; D possibly uses TRBD1 or TRBD2 (6 bases each). The germline gives CDR1 SGHRS, CDR2 YFSETQ. This CDR3 has 16 residues. The ends were cut back, 0 bases at V and 1 base at J, with 11 bases in the middle.

This clonotype was seen more than once but under ten times. The V gene is TRBV20-1, the J gene TRBJ1-2; D not resolved. V was pared by 6 bases and J by 0 bases, with 8 bases between. The CDR3 is made up of 12 amino acids. Looked up from germline, CDR1 is DFQATT and CDR2 is SNEGSKA (reference sequence). This chain's CDR3 is CSAYTSNYGYTF. The CDR3 DNA reads as TGCAGTGCCTACACGTCTAACTATGGCTACACCTTC.

The V gene is TRBV20-1, the J gene TRBJ2-5; TRBD1 matches 12 bases. The CDR3 sequence is 14 residues long. Unmatched junction bases numbered 7, after V lost 6 bases and J lost 5 bases. From germline, CDR1 is DFQATT and CDR2 SNEGSKA (reference sequence). In nucleotides, the CDR3 is TGCAGTGCCGAGGGACAGGGGGCGTTTGAGACCCAGTACTTC. It encodes CSAEGQGAFETQYF.

The J gene is TRBJ1-4, the V gene TRBV27; TRBD1 agrees at 12 bases. Germline values: CDR1 MNHEY, CDR2 SMNVEV (reference sequence). The CDR3 loop spans 15 amino acids. Trimming took 6 bases from V and 8 from J; bases not matched to a gene: 7. The DNA of the CDR3 is TGTGCCAGCAGCCCTAGGGACAGGGGGCTCGAAAAACTGTTTTTT. This translates into CASSPRDRGLEKLFF.